This section outlines one T cell receptor (beta chain) sequence together with its context. This sample was taken from a study of T-cell reconstitution after alpha-beta-depleted transplantation in children. V was pared by 3 bases and J by 2 bases, with 10 bases between. This CDR3 has 14 amino acids. CDR1 and CDR2 (germline): DFQATT, SNEGSKA (reference sequence). Researchers prepared the TCRbeta library using unique molecular identifiers, the study reports. TCRdb used MiXCR to reprocess the PCR reads, holding one entry per CDR3 protein. Of about 400,000 distinct CDR3 sequences listed, roughly 21% were seen once; the top ten hold over 3.5%.

The sequence came from a human donor who donated a stem cell graft to a child with acute myeloid leukemia. The sample was PBMCs from the stem cell graft donor, taken from the stem cell graft. This chain connects TRBV20-1 to TRBJ2-2, with a tentative D call TRBD1 (5 bases). DNA for the CDR3: TGCAGTGCTAGCTCAGGGTTCAACACCGGGGAGCTGTTTTTT. Its translation: CSASSGFNTGELFF.